Below are 27 T cell receptor beta chains sequenced from a single sample in a study of technical replicates of blood from a few donors. The data were produced by immunoSEQ multiplex PCR, yet TCRdb's version contains in-frame clones alone and is incomplete. This table holds tens of thousands of clones, just under 97% found once. What was sequenced was T cells isolated from PBMCs. The receptors here all came from a human donor in good health.

The gene calls are TRBV6-4 and TRBJ2-2; unclear D gene. The V and J ends lost 6 bases and 1 base respectively, with 3 bases between them. The CDR3 covers 12 residues. From germline, CDR1 is MRHNA and CDR2 SNTAGT. In nucleotides, the CDR3 is TGTGCCAGCAGACAGAACACCGGGGAGCTGTTTTTT. The encoded protein is CASRQNTGELFF.

This clone was found once. Germline is not matched at one junction end, which may reflect a read error. V usage is TRBV2 and J usage is TRBJ2-3; 12 bases are shared with TRBD2. The CDR3 has 17 amino acids. The germline CDR1 and CDR2 sequences are SNHLY and FYNNEI. CDR3 coding DNA: TGTGCCAGCAGGGAAGGTCTAGCGGGGGGGCTCGGGGATACGCAGTATTTT. Residues: CASREGLAGGLGDTQYF.

J is TRBJ1-2 and V is TRBV4-1; 12 bases are a match to TRBD1. Germline V gene sequence: CDR1 MGHRA, CDR2 YSYEKL. The V and J ends lost 2 bases and 6 bases, in that order; junction bases with no gene match: 10. The CDR3 totals 17 residues. CDR3 DNA sequence: TGCGCCAGCAGCCAAATTCCGGGACAGGGGGCCTTGGATGGCTACACCTTC. Its protein is CASSQIPGQGALDGYTF.

V usage is TRBV15 and J usage is TRBJ2-3; D gene ambiguous. The CDR3 is made up of 15 amino acids. The germline V and J ends were trimmed by 1 base and 6 bases, with 14 bases remaining between them. Germline loops: CDR1 LNHNV, CDR2 YYDKDF (reference sequence). The CDR3 coding sequence is TGTGCCACCAGCAGAGTTAACCCTTCTAGGGATACGCAGTATTTT. Protein product: CATSRVNPSRDTQYF. The variable domain in full, completed from reference TRBV15 and TRBJ2-3, reads DAMVIQNPRYQVTQFGKPVTLSCSQTLNHNVMYWYQQKSSQAPKLLFHYYDKDFNNEADTPDNFQSRRPNTSFCFLDIRSPGLGDTAMYLCATSRVNPSRDTQYFGPGTRLTVL.

The V call is TRBV5-6, the J call TRBJ2-7; the match to TRBD2 covers 8 bases. Germline V gene lookup returns CDR1 SGHDT and CDR2 YYEEEE. CDR3 length equals 15 residues. The J segment lost 3 bases and the V segment lost 4 bases, leaving 9 bases of the junction unmatched. Written as DNA, the CDR3 is TGTGCCAGCAGCAGAGCGGGAGAATCCTACTACGAGCAGTACTTC. Encoded protein: CASSRAGESYYEQYF.

The chain is built from TRBV5-8 and TRBJ1-5; 8 bases align to TRBD1. Germline CDR1 and CDR2: SGHTS and YDEGEE. The CDR3 consists of 16 residues. V was clipped by 1 base and J by 4 bases; unmatched bases: 7. CDR3 nucleotides: TGTGCCAGCAGCTTGTGGCTAGGACAGGGTAATCAGCCCCAGCATTTT. Its protein is CASSLWLGQGNQPQHF.

The gene calls are TRBV6-1 and TRBJ2-7; weak D call: TRBD1 (5 bases). There are 15 residues in the CDR3. Germline CDR1 is MNHNS and CDR2 is SASEGT. Trimming shortened V by 4 bases and J by 7 bases, and 20 bases separated the two germline ends. The CDR3, as DNA: TGTGCCAGCAGTGTAGGTAGTCGACAGCCTTCGGAGCAGTACTTC. Translation gives CASSVGSRQPSEQYF.

This clone appeared a single time. The V call is TRBV29-1, the J call TRBJ2-3, with 7 nucleotides matching TRBD2. The CDR3 runs to 14 residues. The J segment lost 0 bases and the V segment lost 5 bases, leaving 5 bases of the junction unmatched. Per germline, CDR1 SQVTM and CDR2 ANQGSEA. The CDR3 reads CSVPAGPSTDTQYF. In DNA form, the CDR3 reads TGCAGCGTTCCAGCGGGACCTAGCACAGATACGCAGTATTTT.

This clone was counted only a few times. The J gene is TRBJ1-1, the V gene TRBV29-1; the D is unclear. Germline CDR1 reads SQVTM; CDR2 reads ANQGSEA. Trimming shortened V by 5 bases and J by 10 bases, and 14 bases separated the two germline ends. The CDR3 runs to 11 residues. The CDR3 spells CSVFSAAGAFF. The DNA of the CDR3 is TGCAGCGTTTTCAGCGCGGCTGGAGCTTTCTTT. Variable domain in full (rest from reference TRBV29-1 and TRBJ1-1): SAVISQKPSRDICQRGTSLTIQCQVDSQVTMMFWYRQQPGQSLTLIATANQGSEATYESGFVIDKFPISRPNLTFSTLTVSNMSPEDSSIYLCSVFSAAGAFFGQGTRLTVV.

The V gene is TRBV7-9, the J gene TRBJ2-3; D ambiguous. The CDR3 has 13 residues. V was cut by 8 bases and J by 0 bases, with 9 bases left in between. Germline loops: CDR1 SEHNR, CDR2 FQNEAQ (reference sequence). The CDR3 DNA is TGTGCCAGCGACTTGACTAGCACAGATACGCAGTATTTT. It codes for CASDLTSTDTQYF.

The gene calls are TRBV5-1 and TRBJ2-1, with TRBD2 matching 9 bases. This CDR3 region has 16 residues. Losses at the gene ends were 0 bases for V and 6 bases for J; bases not matched to a gene: 7. Germline assignment: CDR1 SGHRS and CDR2 YFSETQ. As DNA, the CDR3 is TGCGCCAGCAGCTTGGTTCTTCTGCGGGAGGGCAATGAGCAGTTCTTC. Encoded protein: CASSLVLLREGNEQFF.

The rearrangement joins TRBV7-2 to TRBJ2-7; 7 nucleotides align to TRBD1. CDR3 length: 14 amino acids. Per germline, CDR1 SGHTA and CDR2 FQGNSA. Trimming at V came to 1 base and at J to 4 bases, leaving 4 bases not matched to a gene. The CDR3 spells CASSLEGGGYEQYF. In DNA, the CDR3 is TGTGCCAGCAGCTTAGAAGGGGGCGGGTACGAGCAGTACTTC.

The V and J genes are TRBV7-6 and TRBJ2-3, with 13 bases fitting TRBD2. The V and J ends lost 6 bases and 5 bases, in that order; junction bases with no gene match: 5. The CDR3 spans 15 residues. Per the germline V gene, CDR1 is SGHVS and CDR2 is FNYEAQ. The CDR3 is CASSRTSGSQDTQYF. CDR3 bases: TGTGCCAGCAGTCGGACTAGCGGGAGCCAAGATACGCAGTATTTT.

The chain uses TRBV6-5 and TRBJ2-3, with a tentative D call TRBD2 (5 bases). Trimming removed 2 bases at V and 10 bases at J, with 16 bases between. The CDR3 has 14 residues. CDR1 MNHEY and CDR2 SVGAGI come from the germline V gene. CDR3 residues: CASSYARLAGAQYF. The CDR3 region has the DNA TGTGCCAGCAGTTACGCTCGACTCGCCGGGGCGCAGTATTTT.

This chain links TRBV19 with TRBJ1-5, with D hard to call. CDR1 LNHDA and CDR2 SQIVND come from the germline V gene (reference sequence). This CDR3 is built from 14 residues. V gave up 3 bases and J gave up 0 bases, with 6 bases separating them. DNA for the CDR3: TGTGCCAGTAGTATCGGTAATAGCAATCAGCCCCAGCATTTT. This encodes CASSIGNSNQPQHF.

The V call is TRBV5-1, the J call TRBJ2-2; D is perhaps TRBD2 (5 bases). The CDR3 totals 15 residues. Germline loops: CDR1 SGHRS, CDR2 YFSETQ. Trimming removed 2 bases from V and 1 base from J, with 9 bases in between. As DNA, the CDR3 is TGCGCCAGCAGCTTCCCCGGGGTGAACACCGGGGAGCTGTTTTTT. Its protein product is CASSFPGVNTGELFF.

V gene TRBV19 combines with J gene TRBJ2-3, with 9 bases that match TRBD2. Germline V gives CDR1 LNHDA, CDR2 SQIVND (reference sequence). V was clipped by 6 bases and J by 6 bases; unmatched bases: 7. The CDR3 totals 14 residues. The CDR3 DNA reads TGTGCCAGTAGGAGAGCGGGAGGAGTTGATACGCAGTATTTT. Protein product: CASRRAGGVDTQYF.

This chain joins TRBV11-2 and TRBJ2-7; 7 bases align to TRBD1. The germline V gene has CDR1 SGHAT and CDR2 FQNNGV. The CDR3 runs 15 residues. J was trimmed by 3 bases and V by 2 bases; bases with no gene match: 7. CDR3 protein: CASSLITGVLYEQYF. The CDR3 bases are TGTGCCAGCAGCTTAATCACAGGGGTCCTCTACGAGCAGTACTTC.

The V and J genes are TRBV29-1 and TRBJ2-2; maybe TRBD2 (7 bases). Trimming took off 5 bases at V and 4 bases at J, with 17 bases between the two ends. The CDR3 runs 15 residues. The germline CDR1 and CDR2 sequences are SQVTM and ANQGSEA. CDR3 in DNA: TGCAGCGTTTTGTTGGGAGGGGGAGGCACCGGGGAGCTGTTTTTT. Translated, it gives CSVLLGGGGTGELFF.

This clone has just one count. The rearrangement uses TRBV6-5 and TRBJ1-5; no clear D gene. Trimming cost V 4 bases and J 2 bases, with 15 bases left between them. Germline V CDR1 and CDR2: MNHEY, SVGAGI. CDR3 size: 16 residues. The chain's CDR3 is CASSSSTPFGNQPQHF. The CDR3 nucleotides read TGTGCCAGCAGTTCCTCGACTCCTTTCGGCAATCAGCCCCAGCATTTT.

The rearrangement uses TRBV18 and TRBJ2-5; D is perhaps TRBD1 (5 bases). Germline CDR1 and CDR2: KGHSH and LQKENI. This CDR3 has 14 amino acids. V gave up 3 bases and J gave up 7 bases, with 15 bases separating them. In DNA form, the CDR3 reads TGTGCCAGCTCACCGGCAGGGCCCGGCTGGACCCAGTACTTC. Protein sequence: CASSPAGPGWTQYF.

This sequence joins TRBV14 and TRBJ2-7; TRBD1 agrees at 9 bases. V shed 6 bases and J 3 bases; nucleotides not matched to a gene: 6. The CDR3 sequence is 14 residues long. The germline V gene has CDR1 SGHDN and CDR2 FVKESK. The CDR3 reads CASRLTGGGYEQYF. The CDR3 DNA is TGTGCCAGCAGGTTAACAGGGGGCGGCTACGAGCAGTACTTC.

The chain couples TRBV5-1 to TRBJ2-3, with D perhaps TRBD2 (5 bases). The CDR3 is 14 residues long. Germline V gene lookup returns CDR1 SGHRS and CDR2 YFSETQ. The V gene lost 4 bases and the J gene lost 3 bases, with 12 bases spanning the gap. CDR3 in DNA: TGCGCCAGCAGCCCCAAGGAGGCTACAGATACGCAGTATTTT. Encoded protein: CASSPKEATDTQYF.

The CDR3 region has the DNA TGCGCCAGCAGCTTGGGTCGGGAGTTATACGAGCAGTACTTC. It specifies CASSLGRELYEQYF. The chain carries TRBV5-1 and TRBJ2-7, with D possibly TRBD2 on 6 matching bases. V was clipped by 0 bases and J by 4 bases, with 11 bases between them. There are 14 residues in the CDR3. The germline gives CDR1 SGHRS, CDR2 YFSETQ.

The rearrangement joins TRBV27 to TRBJ1-1; TRBD1 agrees at 10 bases. The CDR3 has 17 amino acids. CDR1 and CDR2 (germline): MNHEY, SMNVEV (reference sequence). The V gene end was trimmed by 3 bases and the J gene end by 1 base; junction bases not matched to a gene: 8. CDR3 bases: TGTGCCAGCAGTTTTGATCCGAGACAGGGGGCGAACACTGAAGCTTTCTTT. Its protein is CASSFDPRQGANTEAFF.

The chain has TRBV6-5 and TRBJ2-5; TRBD2 agrees at 9 bases. The V gene's germline CDR1 is MNHEY and CDR2 SVGAGI. V shed 5 bases, J shed 10 bases, and the junction held 8 bases outside the gene matches. CDR3 length: 13 residues. The CDR3 DNA reads TGTGCCAGCAGTAAGGGACTAGCCGGAATCCAGTACTTC. Protein sequence: CASSKGLAGIQYF.

The J gene is TRBJ2-2, the V gene TRBV9; D remains unclear. V lost 0 bases and J 7 bases, leaving 4 bases between the germline ends. Germline V lookup: CDR1 SGDLS, CDR2 YYNGEE. CDR3 length: 12 residues. CDR3 protein: CASSVDIGELFF. DNA of the CDR3: TGTGCCAGCAGCGTAGATATCGGGGAGCTGTTTTTT.